A selection of T cell receptor beta chains follows, all from one sample in a study of OX40 agonist ivuxolimab in advanced cancers. The table came from immunoSEQ multiplex PCR; TCRdb's copy has only in-frame clones and leaves some out. The data contain approximately 79,000 clones, about 85% of them seen just once; the ten biggest clones take up 0.8% to 1%. The sample in question was CD4+ or CD8+ T cells sorted from blood, obtained in a trial of the OX40 agonist ivuxolimab. The receptors were gathered from an adult with an advanced solid tumor such as melanoma, head and neck, liver or kidney cancer. CDR3s include the opening cysteine and the closing phenylalanine or tryptophan. D genes are given only for firm matches.

>TRBV11-2|TRBJ2-3|TRBD2
CASTLEASGSVPDTQYF
TGTGCCAGCACCCTAGAGGCTAGCGGGAGTGTACCAGATACGCAGTATTTT
>TRBV10-1|TRBJ2-5|TRBD1
CASSESGTGAETQYF
TGCGCCAGCAGTGAGTCGGGGACAGGGGCAGAGACCCAGTACTTC
>TRBV9|TRBJ1-1|-
CASSLQPDPENEAFF
TGTGCCAGCAGCTTACAACCGGACCCTGAAAATGAAGCTTTCTTT
>TRBV6-5|TRBJ1-2|-
CASRHDTGNVYGYTF
TGTGCCAGCAGACATGATACAGGGAACGTCTATGGCTACACCTTC
>TRBV27|TRBJ2-3|-
CATRGGRTTDTQYF
TGTGCGACAAGGGGGGGGCGAACAACCGATACGCAGTATTTT
>TRBV5-6|TRBJ1-2|TRBD1
CASSVYRGTNYGYTF
TGTGCCAGCAGCGTGTACAGGGGCACTAACTATGGCTACACCTTC
>TRBV6-1|TRBJ1-2|-
CASRLRAGGYTF
TGTGCCAGCAGACTCCGAGCCGGTGGCTACACCTTC
>TRBV29-1|TRBJ2-7|-
CSVGTFYEQYF
TGCAGCGTTGGGACCTTCTACGAGCAGTACTTC
>TRBV4-3|TRBJ2-3|TRBD1
CASSQGYYIKGQQADTQYF
TGCGCCAGCAGCCAAGGTTATTACATTAAGGGACAGCAGGCAGATACGCAGTATTTT
>TRBV11-2|TRBJ2-5|-
CASSLGAGGGETQYF
TGTGCCAGCAGCTTAGGGGCGGGCGGAGGGGAGACCCAGTACTTC